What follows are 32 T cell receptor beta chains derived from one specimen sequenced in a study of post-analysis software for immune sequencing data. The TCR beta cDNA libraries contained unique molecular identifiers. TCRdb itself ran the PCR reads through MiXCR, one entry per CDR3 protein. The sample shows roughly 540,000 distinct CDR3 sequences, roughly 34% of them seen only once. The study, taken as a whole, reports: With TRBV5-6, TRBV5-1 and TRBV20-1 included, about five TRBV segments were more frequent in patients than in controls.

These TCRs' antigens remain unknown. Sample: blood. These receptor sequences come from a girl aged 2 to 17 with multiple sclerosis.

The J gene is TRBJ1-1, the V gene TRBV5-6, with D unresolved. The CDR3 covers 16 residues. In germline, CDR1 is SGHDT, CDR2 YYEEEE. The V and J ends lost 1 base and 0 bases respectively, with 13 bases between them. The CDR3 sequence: CASSLSPEYMNTEAFF. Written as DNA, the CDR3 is TGTGCCAGCAGCTTGAGTCCAGAGTACATGAACACTGAAGCTTTCTTT.

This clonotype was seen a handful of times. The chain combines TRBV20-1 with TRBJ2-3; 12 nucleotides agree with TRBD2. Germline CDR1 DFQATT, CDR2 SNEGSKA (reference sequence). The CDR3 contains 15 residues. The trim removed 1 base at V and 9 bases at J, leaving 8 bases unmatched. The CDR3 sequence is CSARALAGGQGTQYF. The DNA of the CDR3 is TGCAGTGCTAGAGCACTAGCGGGGGGCCAAGGGACGCAGTATTTT.

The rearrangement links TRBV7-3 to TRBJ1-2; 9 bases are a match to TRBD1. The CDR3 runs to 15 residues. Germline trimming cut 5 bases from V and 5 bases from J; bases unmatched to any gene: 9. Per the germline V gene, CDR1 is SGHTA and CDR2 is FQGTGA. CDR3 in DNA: TGTGCCAGCAGCGCATTGACAGGGGGAGTTTATGGCTACACCTTC. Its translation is CASSALTGGVYGYTF.

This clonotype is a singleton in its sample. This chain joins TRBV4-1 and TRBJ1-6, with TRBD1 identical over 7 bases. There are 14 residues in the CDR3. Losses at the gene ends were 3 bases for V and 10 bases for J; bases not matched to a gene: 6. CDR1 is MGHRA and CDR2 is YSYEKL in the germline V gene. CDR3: CASSHAGGGSPLHF. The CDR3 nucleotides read TGCGCCAGCAGCCATGCAGGGGGAGGATCACCCCTCCACTTT.

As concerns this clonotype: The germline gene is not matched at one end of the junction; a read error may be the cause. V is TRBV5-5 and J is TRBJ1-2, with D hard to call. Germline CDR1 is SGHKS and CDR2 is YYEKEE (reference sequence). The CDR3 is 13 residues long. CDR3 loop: CANSLERNYGYTF. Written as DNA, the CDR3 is TGTGCCAACAGCTTGGAACGGAACTATGGCTACACCTTC.

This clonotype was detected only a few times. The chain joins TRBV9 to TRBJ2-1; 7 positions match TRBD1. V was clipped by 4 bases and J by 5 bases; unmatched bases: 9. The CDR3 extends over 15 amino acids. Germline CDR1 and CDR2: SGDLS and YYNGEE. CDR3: CASSPRQGFNNEQFF. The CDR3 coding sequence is TGTGCCAGCAGCCCCCGACAGGGCTTCAACAATGAGCAGTTCTTC.

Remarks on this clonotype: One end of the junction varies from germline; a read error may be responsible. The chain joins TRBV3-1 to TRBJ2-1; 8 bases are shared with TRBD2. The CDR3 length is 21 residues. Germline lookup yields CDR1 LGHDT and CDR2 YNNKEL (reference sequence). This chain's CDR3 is CANSLGEGGGYFIRSYNEQFF. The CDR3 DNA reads TGTGCCAACAGCTTAGGGGAGGGCGGGGGGTACTTTATTAGGTCCTACAATGAGCAGTTCTTC.

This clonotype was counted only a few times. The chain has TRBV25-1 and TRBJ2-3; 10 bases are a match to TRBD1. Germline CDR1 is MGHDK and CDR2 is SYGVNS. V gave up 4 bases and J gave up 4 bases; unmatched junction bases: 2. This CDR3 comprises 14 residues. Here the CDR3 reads CASSVGQGADTQYF. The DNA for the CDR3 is TGTGCCAGCAGTGTCGGACAGGGGGCAGATACGCAGTATTTT.

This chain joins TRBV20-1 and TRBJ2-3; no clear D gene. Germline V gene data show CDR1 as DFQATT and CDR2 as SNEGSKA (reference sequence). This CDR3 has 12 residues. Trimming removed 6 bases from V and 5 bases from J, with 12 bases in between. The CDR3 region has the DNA TGCAGTGCGAGAAGCCCCCGAGATACGCAGTATTTT. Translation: CSARSPRDTQYF.

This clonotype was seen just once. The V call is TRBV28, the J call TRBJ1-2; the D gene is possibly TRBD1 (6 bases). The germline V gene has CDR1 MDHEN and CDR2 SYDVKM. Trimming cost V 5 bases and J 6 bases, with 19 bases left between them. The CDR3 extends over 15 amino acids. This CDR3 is CASSAEGIRGHGYTF. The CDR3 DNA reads TGTGCCAGCAGTGCCGAGGGGATCAGGGGTCATGGCTACACCTTC.

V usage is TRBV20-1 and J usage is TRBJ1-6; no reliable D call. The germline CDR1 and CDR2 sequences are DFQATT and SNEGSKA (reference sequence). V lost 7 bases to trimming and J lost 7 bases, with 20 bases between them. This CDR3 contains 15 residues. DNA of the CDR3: TGCAGTGACACCGGGCAGCTTCTCGTAAATTCACCCCTCCACTTT. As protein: CSDTGQLLVNSPLHF.

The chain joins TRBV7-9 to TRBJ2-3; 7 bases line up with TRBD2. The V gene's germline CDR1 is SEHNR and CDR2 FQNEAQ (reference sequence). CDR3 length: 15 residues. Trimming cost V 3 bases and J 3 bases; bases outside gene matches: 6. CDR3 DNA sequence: TGTGCCAGCAGCTTCAGGCGGGGGTTGACAGATACGCAGTATTTT. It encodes CASSFRRGLTDTQYF.

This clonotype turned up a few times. The CDR3 DNA is TGTGCCAGCAGAACGGAGGAGGGGCGGGCCAATTCACCCCTCCACTTT. Translated, it gives CASRTEEGRANSPLHF. V gene TRBV2 combines with J gene TRBJ1-6, with TRBD1 as a possible D gene (5 bases). The V gene lost 6 bases and the J gene lost 7 bases, with 19 bases spanning the gap. Germline V lookup: CDR1 SNHLY, CDR2 FYNNEI. CDR3 size: 16 residues. The variable domain in full, completed from reference TRBV2 and TRBJ1-6, reads EPEVTQTPSHQVTQMGQEVILRCVPISNHLYFYWYRQILGQKVEFLVSFYNNEISEKSEIFDDQFSVERPDGSNFTLKIRSTKLEDSAMYFCASRTEEGRANSPLHFGNGTRLTVT.

The CDR3 reads CSASLYSGPLGEQYF. The CDR3 region has the DNA TGCAGTGCTAGCCTGTATTCCGGGCCCTTAGGGGAGCAGTACTTC. V is TRBV20-1 and J is TRBJ2-5; D tentatively fits TRBD1 or TRBD2 (5 bases each). V was cut by 3 bases and J by 11 bases, with 25 bases left in between. Germline V lookup: CDR1 DFQATT, CDR2 SNEGSKA (reference sequence). The CDR3 covers 15 residues.

DNA of the CDR3: TGCAGTGGAGGGAGCACAGATACGCAGTATTTT. It encodes CSGGSTDTQYF. The V call is TRBV29-1, the J call TRBJ2-3; D perhaps matches TRBD2 (6 bases). This CDR3 comprises 11 residues. CDR1 is SQVTM, CDR2 ANQGSEA, per germline.

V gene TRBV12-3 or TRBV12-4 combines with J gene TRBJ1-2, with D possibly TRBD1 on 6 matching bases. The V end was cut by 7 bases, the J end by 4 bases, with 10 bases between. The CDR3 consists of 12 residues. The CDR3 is CASTRQAYGYTF. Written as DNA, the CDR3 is TGTGCCAGCACAAGACAGGCCTATGGCTACACCTTC.

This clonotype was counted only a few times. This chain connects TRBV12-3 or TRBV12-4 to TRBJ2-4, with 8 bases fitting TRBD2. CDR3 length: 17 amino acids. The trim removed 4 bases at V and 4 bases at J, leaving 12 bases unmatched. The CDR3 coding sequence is TGTGCCAGCAGTTCCCTCAAGTCGGGAGGGTTGAAAAACATTCAGTACTTC. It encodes CASSSLKSGGLKNIQYF.

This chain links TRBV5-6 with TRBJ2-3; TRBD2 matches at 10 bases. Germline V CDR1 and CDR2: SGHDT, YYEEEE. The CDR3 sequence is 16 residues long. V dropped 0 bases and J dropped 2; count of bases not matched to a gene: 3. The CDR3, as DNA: TGTGCCAGCAGCTTGGAGACTAGCGGGCCCACAGATACGCAGTATTTT. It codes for CASSLETSGPTDTQYF. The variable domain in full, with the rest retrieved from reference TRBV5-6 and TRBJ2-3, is DAGVTQSPTHLIKTRGQQVTLRCSPKSGHDTVSWYQQALGQGPQFIFQYYEEEERQRGNFPDRFSGHQFPNYSSELNVNALLLGDSALYLCASSLETSGPTDTQYFGPGTRLTVL.

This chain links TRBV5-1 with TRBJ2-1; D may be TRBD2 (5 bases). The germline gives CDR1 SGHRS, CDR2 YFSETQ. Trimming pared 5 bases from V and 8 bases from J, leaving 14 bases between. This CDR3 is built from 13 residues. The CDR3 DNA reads TGCGCCAGCAGTAGACTACCCACAGATGAGCAGTTCTTC. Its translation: CASSRLPTDEQFF.

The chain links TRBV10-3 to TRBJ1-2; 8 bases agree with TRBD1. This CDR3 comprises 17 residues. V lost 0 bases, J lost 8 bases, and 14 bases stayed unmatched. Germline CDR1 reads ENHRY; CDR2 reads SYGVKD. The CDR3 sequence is CAISESIDRGSELGYTF. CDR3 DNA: TGTGCCATCAGTGAGTCGATTGACAGGGGAAGCGAACTAGGCTACACCTTC.

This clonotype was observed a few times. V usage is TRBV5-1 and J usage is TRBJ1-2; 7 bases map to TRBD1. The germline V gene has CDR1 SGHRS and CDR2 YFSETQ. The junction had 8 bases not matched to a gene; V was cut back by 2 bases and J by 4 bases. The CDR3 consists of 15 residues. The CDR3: CASSFRQGDGYGYTF. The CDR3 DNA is TGCGCCAGCAGCTTCCGACAGGGCGATGGCTATGGCTACACCTTC.

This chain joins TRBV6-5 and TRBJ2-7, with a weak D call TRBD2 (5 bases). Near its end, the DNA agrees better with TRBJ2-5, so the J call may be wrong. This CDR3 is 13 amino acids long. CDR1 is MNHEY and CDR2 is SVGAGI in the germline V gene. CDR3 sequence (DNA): TGTGCCAGCAGTTACTGGACGGGGGAGACCCAGTACTTC. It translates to CASSYWTGETQYF.

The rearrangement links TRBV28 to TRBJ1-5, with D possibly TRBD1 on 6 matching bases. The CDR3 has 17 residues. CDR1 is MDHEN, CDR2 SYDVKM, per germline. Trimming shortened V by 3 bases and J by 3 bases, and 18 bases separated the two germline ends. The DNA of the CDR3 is TGTGCCAGCAGTTTTTTACAGGGAAGGATCCTCAATCAGCCCCAGCATTTT. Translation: CASSFLQGRILNQPQHF.

CDR3 in DNA: TGTGCCAGCAGTTTAATGGGGGGAGTTGGCTACACCTTC. Its translation is CASSLMGGVGYTF. This chain uses TRBV28 with TRBJ1-2, with a possible D match to TRBD1 (5 bases). The germline V gene encodes CDR1 MDHEN and CDR2 SYDVKM. The CDR3 runs to 13 residues. The V and J ends lost 2 bases and 7 bases respectively, with 11 bases between them.

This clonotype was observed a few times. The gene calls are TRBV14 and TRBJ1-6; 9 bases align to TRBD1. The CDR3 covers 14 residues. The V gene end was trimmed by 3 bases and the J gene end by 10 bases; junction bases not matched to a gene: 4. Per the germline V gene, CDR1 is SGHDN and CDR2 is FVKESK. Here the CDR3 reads CASSQTDRGSPLHF. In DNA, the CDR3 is TGTGCCAGCAGCCAGACGGACAGGGGCTCACCCCTCCACTTT.

CDR3 coding DNA: TGCGCCAGCAGCCAAGATGAGGCTAGCGGGGAATTCTACGAGCAGTACTTC. This sequence encodes CASSQDEASGEFYEQYF. The chain is built from TRBV4-1 and TRBJ2-5; 9 nucleotides line up with TRBD2. The end of the DNA is better explained by TRBJ2-7, so the J call may be wrong. This CDR3 spans 17 amino acids. Germline V gene data show CDR1 as MGHRA and CDR2 as YSYEKL.

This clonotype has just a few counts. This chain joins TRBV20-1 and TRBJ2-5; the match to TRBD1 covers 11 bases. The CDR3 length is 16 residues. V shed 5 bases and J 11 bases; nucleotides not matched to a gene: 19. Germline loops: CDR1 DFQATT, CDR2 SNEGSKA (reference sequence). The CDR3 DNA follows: TGCAGTGCTCCCGACGCAGGGACAGGGGGAAGTAGGCGGCAGTACTTC. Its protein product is CSAPDAGTGGSRRQYF.

The CDR3 region is CASRPRVGYNEQFF. CDR3 DNA: TGCGCCAGCCGCCCGCGGGTGGGCTACAATGAGCAGTTCTTC. This rearrangement joins TRBV4-1 to TRBJ2-1; TRBD2 might be the D (5 bases). The V gene's germline CDR1 is MGHRA and CDR2 YSYEKL. The V end lost 8 bases, the J end lost 3 bases, and 14 bases lay between the germline ends. The CDR3 covers 14 residues.

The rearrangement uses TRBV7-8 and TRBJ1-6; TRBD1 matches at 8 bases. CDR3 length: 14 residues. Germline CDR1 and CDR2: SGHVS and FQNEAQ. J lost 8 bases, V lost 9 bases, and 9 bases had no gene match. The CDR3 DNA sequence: TGTGCCAGTCAAAGCAGGGGGCGAGATTCACCCCTCCACTTT. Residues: CASQSRGRDSPLHF.

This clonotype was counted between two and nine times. The CDR3: CASSPGPYYQETQYF. The CDR3 region has the DNA TGTGCCAGCAGTCCGGGCCCTTACTACCAAGAGACCCAGTACTTC. The chain carries TRBV6-5 and TRBJ2-5, with no clear D. The ends were cut back, 5 bases at V and 0 bases at J, with 13 bases in the middle. Germline loops: CDR1 MNHEY, CDR2 SVGAGI. The CDR3 is 15 residues long.

The CDR3 reads CASYGDSQETQYF. In DNA, the CDR3 is TGTGCCAGCTATGGGGACAGTCAAGAGACCCAGTACTTC. V usage is TRBV12-3 or TRBV12-4 and J usage is TRBJ2-5, with 7 bases identical to TRBD1. Germline trimming cut 8 bases from V and 2 bases from J; bases unmatched to any gene: 5. The CDR3 covers 13 residues.

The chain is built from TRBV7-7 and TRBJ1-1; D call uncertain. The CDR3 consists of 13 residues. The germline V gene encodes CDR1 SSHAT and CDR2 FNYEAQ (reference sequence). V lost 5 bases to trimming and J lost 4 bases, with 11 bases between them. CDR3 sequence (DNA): TGTGCCAGCAGCGCCCAGTTTGCCACTGAAGCTTTCTTT. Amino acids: CASSAQFATEAFF. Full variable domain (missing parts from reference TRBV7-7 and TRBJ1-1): GAGVSQSPRYKVTKRGQDVTLRCDPISSHATLYWYQQALGQGPEFLTYFNYEAQPDKSGLPSDRFSAERPEGSISTLTIQRTEQRDSAMYRCASSAQFATEAFFGQGTRLTVV.